This T cell receptor beta chain appears in the sequencing data of a study of blood T cell repertoires in COVID-19. Study-level background: Specimens from acute and convalescent COVID-19 originated in the United States, Italy and Spain. The analysed material was cDNA or gDNA that came from T cells, B-cell-depleted T cells, or PBMCs.

Sequencing used immunoSEQ multiplex PCR; TCRdb keeps in-frame clones, though not all of them. The table shows around 200,000 clones, with nearly 90% occurring only once. Germline V gene lookup returns CDR1 MDHEN and CDR2 SYDVKM. Trimming removed 8 bases from V and 0 bases from J; junction bases left unmatched: 10. CDR3 size: 17 residues. The sample taken for sequencing was PBMCs or T cells enriched from blood (not recorded which). The sequence was collected from a woman between 35 and 50 years old with acute COVID-19. The V call is TRBV28, the J call TRBJ2-1; 10 bases fit TRBD1. The CDR3 coding sequence is TGTGCCAGCCGGGGACAGGGGTCCCCGAGCTCCTACAATGAGCAGTTCTTC. Translating it yields CASRGQGSPSSYNEQFF.